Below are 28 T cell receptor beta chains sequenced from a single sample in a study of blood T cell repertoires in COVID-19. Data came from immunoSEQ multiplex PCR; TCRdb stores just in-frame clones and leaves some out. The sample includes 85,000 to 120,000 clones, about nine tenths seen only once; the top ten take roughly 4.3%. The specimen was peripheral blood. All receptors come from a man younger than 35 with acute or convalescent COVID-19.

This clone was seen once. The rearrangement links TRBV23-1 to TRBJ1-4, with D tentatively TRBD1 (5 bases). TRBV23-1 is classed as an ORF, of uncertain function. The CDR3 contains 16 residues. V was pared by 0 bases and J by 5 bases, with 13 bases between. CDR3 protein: CASSQSRQLWNEKLFF. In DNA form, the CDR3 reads TGCGCCAGCAGTCAATCAAGACAGCTCTGGAATGAAAAACTGTTTTTT.

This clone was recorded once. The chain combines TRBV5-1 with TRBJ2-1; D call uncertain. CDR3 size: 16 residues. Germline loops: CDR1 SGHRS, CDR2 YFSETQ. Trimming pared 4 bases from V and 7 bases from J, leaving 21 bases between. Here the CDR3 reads CASSLTTASIPNEQFF. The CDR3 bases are TGCGCCAGCAGCCTAACCACCGCATCGATACCAAATGAGCAGTTCTTC.

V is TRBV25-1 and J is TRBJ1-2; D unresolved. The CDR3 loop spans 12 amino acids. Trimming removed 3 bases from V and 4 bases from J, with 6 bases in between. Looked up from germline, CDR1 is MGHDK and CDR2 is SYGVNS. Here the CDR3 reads CASSEISYGYTF. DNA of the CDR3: TGTGCCAGCAGTGAGATTAGCTATGGCTACACCTTC.

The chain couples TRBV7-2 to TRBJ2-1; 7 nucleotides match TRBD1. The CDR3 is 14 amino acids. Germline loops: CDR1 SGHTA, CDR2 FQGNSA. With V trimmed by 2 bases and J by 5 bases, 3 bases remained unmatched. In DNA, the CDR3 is TGTGCCAGCAGCTTAAGGGACAGCCACAATGAGCAGTTCTTC. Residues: CASSLRDSHNEQFF.

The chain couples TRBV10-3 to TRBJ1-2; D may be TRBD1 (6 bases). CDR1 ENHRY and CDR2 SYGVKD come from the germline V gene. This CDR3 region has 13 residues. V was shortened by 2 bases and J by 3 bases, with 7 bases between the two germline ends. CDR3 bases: TGTGCCATCAGTGAGAGGACAGACTATGGCTACACCTTC. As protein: CAISERTDYGYTF.

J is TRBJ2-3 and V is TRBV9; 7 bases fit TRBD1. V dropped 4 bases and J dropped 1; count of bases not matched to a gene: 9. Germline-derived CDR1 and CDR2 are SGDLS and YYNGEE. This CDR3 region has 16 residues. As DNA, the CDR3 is TGTGCCAGCAGCCCTGACAGGGTTCGGGGCACAGATACGCAGTATTTT. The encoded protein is CASSPDRVRGTDTQYF.

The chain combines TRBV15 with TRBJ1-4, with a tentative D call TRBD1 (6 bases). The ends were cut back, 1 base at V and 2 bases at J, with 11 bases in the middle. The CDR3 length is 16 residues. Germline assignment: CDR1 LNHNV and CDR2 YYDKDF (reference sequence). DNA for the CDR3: TGTGCCACCAGCAGAGCCCGGGGGGCCACTAATGAAAAACTGTTTTTT. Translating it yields CATSRARGATNEKLFF.

This CDR3 is CASSLGSVYGYTF. The CDR3 nucleotides read TGTGCCAGCAGCTTAGGTTCCGTCTATGGCTACACCTTC. This chain uses TRBV7-8 with TRBJ1-2; D is uncertain. The CDR3 is made up of 13 amino acids. V dropped 1 base and J dropped 4 bases, with 7 bases sitting between them. Germline lookup yields CDR1 SGHVS and CDR2 FQNEAQ.

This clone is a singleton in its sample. DNA of the CDR3: TGTGCCAGCAGTTCCACAGAAACCTTCTACGAGCAGTACTTC. Its translation: CASSSTETFYEQYF. The V gene is TRBV6-5, the J gene TRBJ2-7; D call uncertain. With 4 bases removed from V and 3 bases from J, the gap between germline ends came to 13 bases. The CDR3 contains 14 residues. The V gene's germline CDR1 is MNHEY and CDR2 SVGAGI.

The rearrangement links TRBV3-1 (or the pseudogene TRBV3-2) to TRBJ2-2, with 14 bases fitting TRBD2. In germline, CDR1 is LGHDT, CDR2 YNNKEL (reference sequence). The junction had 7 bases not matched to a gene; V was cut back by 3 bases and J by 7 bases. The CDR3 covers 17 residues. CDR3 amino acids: CASSHGTSGRRSGELFF. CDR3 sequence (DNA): TGTGCCAGCAGCCACGGGACTAGCGGGAGAAGGAGCGGGGAGCTGTTTTTT.

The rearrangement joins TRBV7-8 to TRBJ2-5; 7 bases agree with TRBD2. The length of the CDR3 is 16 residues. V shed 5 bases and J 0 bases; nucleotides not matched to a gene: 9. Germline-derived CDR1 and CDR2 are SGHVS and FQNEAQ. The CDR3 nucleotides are TGTGCCAGCAGCCCCGCCTTGGGGGGGTACCAAGAGACCCAGTACTTC. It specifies CASSPALGGYQETQYF.

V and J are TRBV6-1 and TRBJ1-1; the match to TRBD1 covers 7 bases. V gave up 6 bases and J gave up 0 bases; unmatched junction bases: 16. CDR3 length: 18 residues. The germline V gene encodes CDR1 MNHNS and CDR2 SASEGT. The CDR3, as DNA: TGTGCCAGCAGGGAACGACAGGGACGGTGGTATCTGAACACTGAAGCTTTCTTT. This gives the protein CASRERQGRWYLNTEAFF.

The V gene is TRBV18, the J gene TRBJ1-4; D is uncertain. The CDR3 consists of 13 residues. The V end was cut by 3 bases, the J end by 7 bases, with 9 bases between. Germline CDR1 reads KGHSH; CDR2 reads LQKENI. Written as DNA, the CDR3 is TGTGCCAGCTCACCCGAGGGTAGTGAAAAACTGTTTTTT. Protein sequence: CASSPEGSEKLFF.

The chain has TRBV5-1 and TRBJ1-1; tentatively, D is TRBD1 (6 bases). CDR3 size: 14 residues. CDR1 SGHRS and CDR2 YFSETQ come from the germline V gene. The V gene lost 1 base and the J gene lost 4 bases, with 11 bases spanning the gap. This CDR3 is CASSLRLGGTEAFF. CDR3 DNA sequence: TGCGCCAGCAGCTTGAGGTTAGGGGGCACTGAAGCTTTCTTT.

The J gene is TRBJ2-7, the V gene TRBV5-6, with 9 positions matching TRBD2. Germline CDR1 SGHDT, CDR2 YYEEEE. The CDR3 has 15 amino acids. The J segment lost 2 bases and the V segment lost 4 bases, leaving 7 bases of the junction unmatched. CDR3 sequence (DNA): TGTGCCAGCAGCCACTTGGCGGGGGGGCCCTACGAGCAGTACTTC. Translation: CASSHLAGGPYEQYF.

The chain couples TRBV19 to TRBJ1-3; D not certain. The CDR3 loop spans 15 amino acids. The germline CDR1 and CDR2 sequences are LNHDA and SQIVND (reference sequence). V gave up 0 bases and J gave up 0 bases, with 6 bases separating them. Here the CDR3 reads CASSIDSVSGNTIYF. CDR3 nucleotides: TGTGCCAGTAGTATAGACAGCGTCTCTGGAAACACCATATATTTT.

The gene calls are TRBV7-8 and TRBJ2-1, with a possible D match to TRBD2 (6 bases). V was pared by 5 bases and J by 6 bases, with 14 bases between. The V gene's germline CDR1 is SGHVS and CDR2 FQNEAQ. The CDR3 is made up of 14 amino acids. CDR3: CASSLTGTPNEQFF. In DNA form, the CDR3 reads TGTGCCAGCAGCCTAACCGGGACTCCCAATGAGCAGTTCTTC.

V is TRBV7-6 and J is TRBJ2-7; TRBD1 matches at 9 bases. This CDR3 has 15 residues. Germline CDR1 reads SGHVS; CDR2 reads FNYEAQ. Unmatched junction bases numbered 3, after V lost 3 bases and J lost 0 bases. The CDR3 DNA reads TGTGCCAGCAGCTTCGGACAGGGGTCCTCCTACGAGCAGTACTTC. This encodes CASSFGQGSSYEQYF.

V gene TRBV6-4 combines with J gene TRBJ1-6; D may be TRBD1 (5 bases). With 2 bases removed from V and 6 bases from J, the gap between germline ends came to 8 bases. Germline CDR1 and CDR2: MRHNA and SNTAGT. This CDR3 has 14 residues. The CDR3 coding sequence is TGTGCCAGCAGTGACAGGGGCTTTAATTCACCCCTCCACTTT. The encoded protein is CASSDRGFNSPLHF.

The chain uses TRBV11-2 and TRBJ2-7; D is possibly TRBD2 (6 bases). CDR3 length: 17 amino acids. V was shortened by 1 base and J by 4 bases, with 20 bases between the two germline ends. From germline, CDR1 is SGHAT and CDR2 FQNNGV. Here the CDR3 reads CASSLAWDSGLFYEQYF. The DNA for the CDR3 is TGTGCCAGCAGCTTAGCGTGGGATAGCGGATTGTTTTACGAGCAGTACTTC.

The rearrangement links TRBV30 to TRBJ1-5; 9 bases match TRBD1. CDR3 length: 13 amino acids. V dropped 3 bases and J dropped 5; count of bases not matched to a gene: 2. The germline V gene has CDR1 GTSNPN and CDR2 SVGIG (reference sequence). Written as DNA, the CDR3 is TGTGCCTGGAGCCGGGACAGGGATCAGCCCCAGCATTTT. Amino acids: CAWSRDRDQPQHF.

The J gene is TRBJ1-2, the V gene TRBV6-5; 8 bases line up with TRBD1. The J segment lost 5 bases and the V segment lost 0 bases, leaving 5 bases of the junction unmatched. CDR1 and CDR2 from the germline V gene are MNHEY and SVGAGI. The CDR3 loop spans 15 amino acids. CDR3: CASSYSVDRAYGYTF. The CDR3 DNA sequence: TGTGCCAGCAGTTACTCGGTGGACAGGGCATATGGCTACACCTTC.

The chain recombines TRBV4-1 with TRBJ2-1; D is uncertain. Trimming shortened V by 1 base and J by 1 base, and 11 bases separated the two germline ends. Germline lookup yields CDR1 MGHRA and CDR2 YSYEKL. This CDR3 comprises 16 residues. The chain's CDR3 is CASSQARGASYNEQFF. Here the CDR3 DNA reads TGCGCCAGCAGCCAAGCCCGCGGAGCATCCTACAATGAGCAGTTCTTC.

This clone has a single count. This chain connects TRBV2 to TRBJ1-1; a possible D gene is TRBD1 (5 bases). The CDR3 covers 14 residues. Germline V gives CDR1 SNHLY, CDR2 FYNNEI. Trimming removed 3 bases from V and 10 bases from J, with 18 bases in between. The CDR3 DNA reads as TGTGCCAGCAGTGACGCGTCGGTTTTCCAGGGAGCTTTCTTT. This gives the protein CASSDASVFQGAFF.

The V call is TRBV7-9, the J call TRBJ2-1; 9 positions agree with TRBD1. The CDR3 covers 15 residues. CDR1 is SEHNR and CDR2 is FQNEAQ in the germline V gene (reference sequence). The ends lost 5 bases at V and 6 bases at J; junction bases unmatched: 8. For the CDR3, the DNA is TGTGCCAGCAGCACAGACAGGGGGGTAACCAATGAGCAGTTCTTC. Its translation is CASSTDRGVTNEQFF.

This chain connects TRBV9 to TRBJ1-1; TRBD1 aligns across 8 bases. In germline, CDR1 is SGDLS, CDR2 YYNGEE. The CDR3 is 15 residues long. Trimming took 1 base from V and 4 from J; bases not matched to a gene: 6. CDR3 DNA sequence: TGTGCCAGCAGCGTAAGTGCAGGGGGCGGCACTGAAGCTTTCTTT. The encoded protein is CASSVSAGGGTEAFF.

The CDR3 nucleotides read TGTGCCAGCAGCTTAGACAGGAGTTACTATGGCTACACCTTC. Its protein product is CASSLDRSYYGYTF. The chain carries TRBV7-8 and TRBJ1-2; maybe TRBD1 (5 bases). The CDR3 totals 14 residues. CDR1 and CDR2 from the germline V gene are SGHVS and FQNEAQ. The V gene lost 1 base and the J gene lost 3 bases, with 9 bases spanning the gap.

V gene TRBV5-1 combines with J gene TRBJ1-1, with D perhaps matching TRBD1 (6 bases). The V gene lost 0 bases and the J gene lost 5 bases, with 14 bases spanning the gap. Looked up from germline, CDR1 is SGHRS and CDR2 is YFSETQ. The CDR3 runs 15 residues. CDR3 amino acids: CASSLARDIATEAFF. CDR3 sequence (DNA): TGCGCCAGCAGCTTGGCCCGGGACATCGCGACTGAAGCTTTCTTT.